The sequence of this T cell receptor (beta chain) was determined in a study of cytomegalovirus exposure and HLA in healthy donors. This clone was counted only a few times. The antigen remains unidentified. Findings and caveats of the study: Reports indicate that TCR beta sequences accurately predicted the HLA-A and HLA-B alleles of most subjects.

The V gene end was trimmed by 0 bases and the J gene end by 7 bases; junction bases not matched to a gene: 13. Germline-derived CDR1 and CDR2 are MGHDK and SYGVNS. The CDR3 extends over 18 amino acids. PCR was performed using 60 Vbeta and 13 Jbeta primers. TCRdb's copy holds only in-frame clones and misses some; the assay was immunoSEQ multiplex PCR. The sample contains some 100,000 clones, approximately 80% of which appear only once. This chain links TRBV25-1 with TRBJ1-5; TRBD1 matches at 9 bases. The TCR originated in a man aged 35-49 years in good health and CMV-seropositive. The specimen sequenced was PBMCs. The CDR3 loop reads CASSEYSWDRESPQPQHF. The CDR3, as DNA: TGTGCCAGCAGTGAATACAGTTGGGACAGGGAATCTCCCCAGCCCCAGCATTTT.